This T cell receptor beta chain is drawn from a study of blood T cell repertoires in COVID-19. In the study overall: The United States, Italy and Spain provided the acute and convalescent COVID-19 samples. T cells, B-cell-depleted T cells, or PBMCs provided the cDNA or gDNA that served as material.

Clones were read by immunoSEQ multiplex PCR, and TCRdb kept only the in-frame ones, dropping some. The table shows roughly 100,000 clones, with under 90% occurring only once. The CDR3 loop spans 15 amino acids. Germline CDR1 MNHEY, CDR2 SVGAGI. The V and J ends lost 7 bases and 2 bases, in that order; junction bases with no gene match: 8. Sequencing input: peripheral blood. The rearrangement joins TRBV6-5 to TRBJ1-5; 7 bases line up with TRBD1. The receptor was isolated from a human donor in a cohort sampled during active or convalescent COVID-19. This CDR3 is CASTSDRAGNQPQHF. The CDR3 region has the DNA TGTGCCAGCACTTCAGACAGGGCGGGCAATCAGCCCCAGCATTTT.